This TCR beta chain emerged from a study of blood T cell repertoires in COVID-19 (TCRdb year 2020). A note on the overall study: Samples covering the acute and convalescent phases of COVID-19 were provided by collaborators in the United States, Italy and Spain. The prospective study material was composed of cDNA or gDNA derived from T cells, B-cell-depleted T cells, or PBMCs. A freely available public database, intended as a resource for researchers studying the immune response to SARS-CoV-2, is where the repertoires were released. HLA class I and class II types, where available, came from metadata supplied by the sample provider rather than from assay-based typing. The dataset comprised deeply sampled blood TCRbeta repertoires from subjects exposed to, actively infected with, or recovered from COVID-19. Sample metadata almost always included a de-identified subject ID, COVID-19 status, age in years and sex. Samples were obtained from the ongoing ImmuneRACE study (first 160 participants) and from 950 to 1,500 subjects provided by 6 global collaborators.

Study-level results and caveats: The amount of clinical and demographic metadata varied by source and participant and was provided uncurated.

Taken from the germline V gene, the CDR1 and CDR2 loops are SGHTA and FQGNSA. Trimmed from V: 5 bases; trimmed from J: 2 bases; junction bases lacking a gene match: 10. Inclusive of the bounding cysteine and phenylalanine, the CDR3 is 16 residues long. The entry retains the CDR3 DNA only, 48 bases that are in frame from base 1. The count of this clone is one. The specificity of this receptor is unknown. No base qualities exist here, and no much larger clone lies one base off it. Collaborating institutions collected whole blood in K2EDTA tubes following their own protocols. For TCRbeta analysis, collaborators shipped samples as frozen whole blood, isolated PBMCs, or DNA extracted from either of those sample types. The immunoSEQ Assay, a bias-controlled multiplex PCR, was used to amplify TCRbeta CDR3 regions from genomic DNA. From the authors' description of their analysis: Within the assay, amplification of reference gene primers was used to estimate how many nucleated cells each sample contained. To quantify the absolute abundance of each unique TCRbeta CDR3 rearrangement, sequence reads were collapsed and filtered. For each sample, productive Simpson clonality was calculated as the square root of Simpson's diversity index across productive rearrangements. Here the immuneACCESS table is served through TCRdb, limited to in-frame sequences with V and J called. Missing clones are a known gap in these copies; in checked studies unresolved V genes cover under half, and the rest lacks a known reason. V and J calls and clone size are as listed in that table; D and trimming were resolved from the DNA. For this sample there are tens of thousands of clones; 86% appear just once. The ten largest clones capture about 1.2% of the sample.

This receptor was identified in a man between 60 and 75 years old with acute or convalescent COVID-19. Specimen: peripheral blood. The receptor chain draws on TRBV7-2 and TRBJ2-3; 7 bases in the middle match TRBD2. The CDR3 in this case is CASSQNTGGTTDTQYF. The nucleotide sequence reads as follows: TGTGCCAGCAGCCAGAATACGGGGGGAACCACAGATACGCAGTATTTT.